This T cell receptor beta chain was documented in a study of human T cells and chemical hapten exposure. About the study: Minor volume differences among pooled libraries chiefly drove per-sample TCR yield variation.

MiXCR, run by TCRdb on the RACE reads, gives a single entry per CDR3 protein. Here the sample spans 70,000 or so distinct CDR3 sequences, roughly 11% being singletons. Time point given: patch test 3, about 24 weeks after DPC sensitization. Treatment in this sample: therapeutic diphenylcyclopropenone sensitization with weekly scalp DPC. Looked up from germline, CDR1 is MNHNY and CDR2 is SVGAGI (reference sequence). The trim removed 7 bases at V and 4 bases at J, leaving 6 bases unmatched. The CDR3 totals 14 residues. This sample comprised whole blood, obtained in connection with sensitization to the hapten diphenylcyclopropenone (DPC). This clonotype was obtained from a woman between 45 and 65 years old with alopecia areata. Some clones in this sample may be carry-over from other donors' samples. The chain uses TRBV6-6 and TRBJ2-2, with 7 nucleotides matching TRBD1. The CDR3 nucleotides read TGTGCCAGCAACCGGGACAGCACCACCGGGGAGCTGTTTTTT. Its protein product is CASNRDSTTGELFF.